The 20 T cell receptor beta chains listed next were all sequenced from one sample in a study of T cells in Graves' hyperthyroidism and ophthalmopathy. From RNA transcripts, TCR beta CDR3 regions were amplified. TCR CDR3 underwent first-round RT-PCR with the HTBI primer set. TCRdb re-analysed the multiplex PCR reads in MiXCR, keeping a single row per CDR3 protein. The sample shows about 290,000 distinct CDR3 sequences, 15% to 20% of them seen only once. The sequenced sample consisted of blood. These TCRs come from a young man with Graves' hyperthyroidism.

This clonotype occurred a few times. One junction end disagrees with the germline gene, perhaps due to a read error. The chain has TRBV20-1 and TRBJ1-2; D remains ambiguous. The CDR3 length is 13 residues. Germline CDR1 reads DFQATT; CDR2 reads SNEGSKA (reference sequence). CDR3 nucleotide sequence: TGCAGTGCTCGGACGTCGGAAAACTATGGCTACACTTTC. Its translation is CSARTSENYGYTF.

This clonotype occurred a few times. V is TRBV28 and J is TRBJ1-2; possible D gene TRBD1, 5 bases. CDR3 size: 15 residues. The germline V gene encodes CDR1 MDHEN and CDR2 SYDVKM. V lost 6 bases and J lost 5, with 19 bases in between. The CDR3 DNA reads TGTGCCAGCAGCCCCGGGGCACCAGTCGGATATGGCTACACCTTC. Protein sequence: CASSPGAPVGYGYTF.

This clonotype was detected many times. V usage is TRBV6-1 and J usage is TRBJ2-5; 7 bases are shared with TRBD2. Germline CDR1 and CDR2: MNHNS and SASEGT. Unmatched junction bases numbered 7, after V lost 5 bases and J lost 4 bases. The CDR3 extends over 14 amino acids. CDR3 region: CASSSSTSLETQYF. The DNA for the CDR3 is TGTGCCAGCAGTTCGTCGACTAGCTTAGAGACCCAGTACTTC.

This clonotype was seen many times. V and J are TRBV24-1 and TRBJ2-3, with D unclear. The length of the CDR3 is 12 residues. Trimming left V 4 bases short and J 3 bases short, with 4 bases between. From germline, CDR1 is KGHDR and CDR2 SFDVKD. In DNA form, the CDR3 reads TGTGCCACCAGTGACCCAACAGATACGCAGTATTTT. Amino acid sequence: CATSDPTDTQYF.

The chain employs TRBV11-2 and TRBJ2-7; TRBD2 is a possible D gene (5 bases). Between the trimmed V and J ends, which lost 0 bases and 2 bases, there was a span of 11 bases. CDR3 length equals 15 residues. Germline values: CDR1 SGHAT, CDR2 FQNNGV. The CDR3 protein is CASSLERAAPYEQYF. CDR3 in DNA: TGTGCCAGCAGCTTAGAGAGGGCAGCCCCCTACGAGCAGTACTTC.

The table lists this clonotype with many counts. The chain joins TRBV2 to TRBJ2-7, with D perhaps TRBD2 (6 bases). The CDR3 contains 13 residues. The V end lost 4 bases, the J end lost 6 bases, and 13 bases lay between the germline ends. Germline CDR1 and CDR2: SNHLY and FYNNEI. CDR3 nucleotides: TGTGCCAGCAGTGCGGACTACTTCTCCGAGCAGTACTTC. This sequence encodes CASSADYFSEQYF.

This clonotype has just a few counts. V gene TRBV9 combines with J gene TRBJ2-7, with 9 nucleotides matching TRBD2. After removal of 3 bases from V and 0 bases from J, the junction contained 4 bases not matched to a gene. CDR1 and CDR2 from the germline V gene are SGDLS and YYNGEE. The CDR3 contains 15 residues. The CDR3 coding sequence is TGTGCCAGCAGCGACGGTAGCGGGAGCTCCTACGAGCAGTACTTC. This sequence encodes CASSDGSGSSYEQYF.

This clonotype showed up just a few times. The J gene is TRBJ2-7, the V gene TRBV12-5; 12 bases fit TRBD2. Germline CDR1 and CDR2: LGHNT and FRNRAP. CDR3 size: 16 residues. V lost 6 bases to trimming and J lost 2 bases; unmatched junction nucleotides: 8. CDR3 region: CASGGLAGKSAYEQYF. Here the CDR3 DNA reads TGTGCTAGTGGAGGACTAGCGGGAAAGTCGGCCTACGAGCAGTACTTC.

This clonotype came up many times. This chain uses TRBV3-1 with TRBJ2-7; 8 bases agree with TRBD2. Germline lookup yields CDR1 LGHDT and CDR2 YNNKEL (reference sequence). V lost 1 base to trimming and J lost 0 bases; unmatched junction nucleotides: 11. The CDR3 sequence is 18 residues long. The chain's CDR3 is CASSQAKFAAGVSYEQYF. The CDR3 nucleotides read TGTGCCAGCAGCCAAGCCAAGTTCGCAGCGGGGGTCTCCTACGAGCAGTACTTC.

The CDR3 loop is CAWDGRNTEAFF. The CDR3 coding sequence is TGTGCCTGGGACGGCCGGAACACTGAAGCTTTCTTT. The rearrangement joins TRBV30 to TRBJ1-1; D gene unclear. V lost 5 bases, J lost 1 base, and 8 bases lay in between. The CDR3 is 12 residues long. Germline CDR1 is GTSNPN and CDR2 is SVGIG (reference sequence).

Notes on this clonotype: Being one base from a much bigger clone, this may be a read error. The CDR3 sequence: CTSSLGVGADTQYF. As DNA, the CDR3 is TGCACCAGCAGCTTGGGTGTTGGCGCAGATACGCAGTATTTT. This chain links TRBV5-1 with TRBJ2-3; the D is unclear. This CDR3 has 14 residues. Germline lookup yields CDR1 SGHRS and CDR2 YFSETQ.

The rearrangement links TRBV12-3 or TRBV12-4 to TRBJ2-1; a weak D match, TRBD1 (6 bases). The CDR3 consists of 16 residues. V lost 3 bases to trimming and J lost 11 bases, with 23 bases between them. This CDR3 reads CASSFSAGAVGLQQFF. CDR3 DNA: TGTGCCAGCAGTTTCTCTGCAGGGGCGGTCGGTTTGCAGCAGTTCTTC.

J is TRBJ1-4 and V is TRBV9; tentatively, D is TRBD1 (6 bases). This CDR3 comprises 12 residues. CDR1 and CDR2 (germline): SGDLS, YYNGEE. V gave up 3 bases and J gave up 13 bases, with 13 bases separating them. This CDR3 reads CASSALQGILFF. CDR3 in DNA: TGTGCCAGCAGCGCTCTACAGGGTATACTGTTTTTT.

This clonotype was seen a handful of times. The V call is TRBV11-3, the J call TRBJ2-3, with D maybe TRBD1 (6 bases). The germline CDR1 and CDR2 sequences are SGHNT and YENEEA. This CDR3 comprises 12 residues. V dropped 3 bases and J dropped 13 bases, with 14 bases sitting between them. The CDR3 sequence: CASSFGSWTEYF. CDR3 sequence (DNA): TGTGCCAGCAGCTTTGGTTCCTGGACAGAGTATTTT.

V is TRBV12-3 or TRBV12-4 and J is TRBJ1-4; 8 nucleotides agree with TRBD1. The CDR3 consists of 13 residues. With V trimmed by 5 bases and J by 7 bases, 3 bases remained unmatched. CDR3 region: CASSVDRGEKLFF. The DNA of the CDR3 is TGTGCCAGCAGTGTCGACAGGGGTGAAAAACTGTTTTTT.

This clonotype was counted many times. V is TRBV20-1 and J is TRBJ2-7; D unclear. There are 14 residues in the CDR3. Germline V lookup: CDR1 DFQATT, CDR2 SNEGSKA (reference sequence). V was shortened by 3 bases and J by 7 bases, with 19 bases between the two germline ends. The CDR3 reads CSASLETILGEQYF. The CDR3 DNA reads TGCAGTGCTAGCTTGGAGACAATCCTTGGGGAGCAGTACTTC.

On this clonotype: One junction end disagrees with the germline gene, perhaps due to a read error. The chain employs TRBV24-1 and TRBJ2-2; 9 nucleotides line up with TRBD1. The CDR3 sequence is 16 residues long. Germline V gene sequence: CDR1 KGHDR, CDR2 SFDVKD. The CDR3 region is CATSDHRTGVGGELSF. The CDR3 DNA follows: TGTGCCACCAGTGACCACCGGACAGGGGTTGGCGGGGAGCTGTCTTTT.

This clonotype was seen only a few times. The chain has TRBV5-1 and TRBJ1-4; D might be TRBD1 (5 bases). V was pared by 1 base and J by 4 bases, with 11 bases between. Per germline, CDR1 SGHRS and CDR2 YFSETQ. This CDR3 contains 15 residues. Here the CDR3 reads CASSLRDGINEKLFF. Here the CDR3 DNA reads TGCGCCAGCAGCTTGCGGGACGGAATTAATGAAAAACTGTTTTTT.

This clonotype showed up just a few times. The genes are TRBV6-1 and TRBJ2-1; D may be TRBD1 or TRBD2 (5 bases each). The CDR3 length is 15 residues. V dropped 7 bases and J dropped 8 bases, with 21 bases sitting between them. Germline CDR1 reads MNHNS; CDR2 reads SASEGT. CDR3 nucleotide sequence: TGTGCCAGCACCATCCCGGGGCCCGATGGCGATGAGCAGTTCTTC. Residues: CASTIPGPDGDEQFF.

This clonotype was counted a few times. The chain links TRBV13 to TRBJ2-7; possibly TRBD2 for D (7 bases). Germline loops: CDR1 PRHDT, CDR2 FYEKMQ (reference sequence). V lost 8 bases, J lost 7 bases, and 18 bases lay in between. The CDR3 sequence is 13 residues long. For the CDR3, the DNA is TGTGCCAGCCTCCGGGGGGCGCAAAAAGAGCAGTACTTC. Translating gives CASLRGAQKEQYF.